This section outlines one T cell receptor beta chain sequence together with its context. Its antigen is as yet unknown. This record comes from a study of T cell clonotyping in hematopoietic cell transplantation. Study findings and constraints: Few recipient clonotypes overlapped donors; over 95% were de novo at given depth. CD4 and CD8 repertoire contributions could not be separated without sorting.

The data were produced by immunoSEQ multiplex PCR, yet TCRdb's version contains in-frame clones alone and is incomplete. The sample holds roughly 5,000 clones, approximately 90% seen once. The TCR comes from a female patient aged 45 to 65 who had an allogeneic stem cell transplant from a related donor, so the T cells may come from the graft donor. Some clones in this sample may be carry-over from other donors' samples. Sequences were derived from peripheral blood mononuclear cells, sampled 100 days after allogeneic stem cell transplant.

CDR3 amino acids: CASSDSNPTDTQYF. The DNA for the CDR3 is TGTGCCAGCAGTGACTCGAATCCCACAGATACGCAGTATTTT. The chain joins TRBV6-4 to TRBJ2-3; D call uncertain. The length of the CDR3 is 14 residues. CDR1 MRHNA and CDR2 SNTAGT come from the germline V gene. Trimming stripped 0 bases from V and 2 bases from J, with 6 bases between.